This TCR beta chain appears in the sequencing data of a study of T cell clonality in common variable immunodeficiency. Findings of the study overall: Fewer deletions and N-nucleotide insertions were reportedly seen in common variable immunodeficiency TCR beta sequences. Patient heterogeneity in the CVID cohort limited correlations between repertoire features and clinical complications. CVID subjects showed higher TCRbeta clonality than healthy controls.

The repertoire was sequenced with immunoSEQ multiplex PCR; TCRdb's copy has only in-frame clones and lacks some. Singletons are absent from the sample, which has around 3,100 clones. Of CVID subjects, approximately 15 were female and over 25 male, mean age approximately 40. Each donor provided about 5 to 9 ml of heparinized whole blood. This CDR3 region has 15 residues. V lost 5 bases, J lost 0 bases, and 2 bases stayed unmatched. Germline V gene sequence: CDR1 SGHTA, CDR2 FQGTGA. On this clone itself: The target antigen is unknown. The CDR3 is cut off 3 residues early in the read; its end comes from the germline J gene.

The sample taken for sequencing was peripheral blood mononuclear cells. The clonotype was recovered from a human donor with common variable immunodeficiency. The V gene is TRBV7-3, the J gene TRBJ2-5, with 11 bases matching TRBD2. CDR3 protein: CASSLAGGYQETQYF. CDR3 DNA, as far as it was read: TGTGCCAGCAGCCTAGCGGGGGGTTACCAAGAGACC.